Sequencing of this T cell receptor beta chain was carried out in a study of regulatory T cells in long-lasting Graves disease. About the study: Graves' cases, newly diagnosed, had used antithyroid drugs under 3 months.

The sample holds many counts of this clonotype. The antigen is unknown. The time point is: newly diagnosed GD, antithyroid drugs for less than 3 months. Researchers made the TCR library from RNA that was extracted from PBMCs. Recruitment took place at an endocrinology department in Xi'an, China. According to the study, TCR beta libraries were built with iRepertoire HTBI primers and CDR3-region Arm-PCR. In the authors' workflow: Sequenced samples collectively carried under 75 TRBV and 14 to 15 TRBJ segments. TCRdb reprocessed the multiplex PCR reads via MiXCR and lists one record per CDR3 protein. The V and J calls shown here were made by TCRdb, not taken from the authors' results. The sample holds fewer than 650,000 distinct CDR3 sequences, approximately 15% seen once. With V trimmed by 6 bases and J by 10 bases, 9 bases remained unmatched. Germline V gene sequence: CDR1 SGHTA, CDR2 FQGNSA. This CDR3 has 13 amino acids.

Study-wide points: Those with persistent Graves' had less TCR diversity than newly diagnosed patients.

This same sample was also taken into another study, of T cells in Graves' hyperthyroidism and ophthalmopathy.

This clonotype was sampled from a woman aged 25 to 39 with Graves disease. The material sequenced was peripheral blood mononuclear cells (PBMCs), taken at new diagnosis, from a patient treated with antithyroid drugs. The V and J genes are TRBV7-2 and TRBJ2-1, with 7 bases matching TRBD1. This CDR3 reads CASRNPGQQEQFF. CDR3 nucleotides: TGTGCCAGCAGAAACCCGGGACAGCAGGAGCAGTTCTTC.